Following are 7 T cell receptor beta chains from one sample sequenced in a study of shared clonotypes between healthy human individuals. Clones were sequenced by immunoSEQ multiplex PCR, and TCRdb holds only the in-frame ones, with some missing. The data hold more than 2,000,000 clones, with approximately 95% observed a single time. Sequenced input: naive CD4+ T cells from PBMCs. Regarding subset: CD45RA+ positively selected. The receptor source for this set is a man between 18 and 35 years old in good health. Some clones in this sample may be carry-over from other donors' samples.

The rearrangement links TRBV5-1 to TRBJ2-5, with no clear D. Germline CDR1 and CDR2: SGHRS and YFSETQ. V dropped 2 bases and J dropped 5 bases, with 13 bases sitting between them. CDR3 length: 14 amino acids. CDR3 loop: CASSFGPNGETQYF. DNA of the CDR3: TGCGCCAGCAGCTTCGGACCTAACGGGGAGACCCAGTACTTC.

The chain carries TRBV7-2 and TRBJ1-6; 8 bases are shared with TRBD1. The germline CDR1 and CDR2 sequences are SGHTA and FQGNSA. CDR3 length equals 14 residues. Germline trimming cut 5 bases from V and 9 bases from J; bases unmatched to any gene: 6. The CDR3 DNA reads TGTGCCAGCAGCCCAGGGGGCGCGGGTTCACCCCTCCACTTT. Protein product: CASSPGGAGSPLHF.

The CDR3 is CASSSWTGEDEQYF. The CDR3 DNA sequence: TGTGCCAGCAGTTCATGGACAGGGGAGGACGAGCAGTACTTC. This rearrangement joins TRBV27 to TRBJ2-7; 9 bases are shared with TRBD1. V was clipped by 4 bases and J by 5 bases; unmatched bases: 6. The CDR3 sequence is 14 residues long. CDR1 MNHEY and CDR2 SMNVEV come from the germline V gene (reference sequence).

The chain links TRBV11-2 to TRBJ2-1; 10 positions agree with TRBD2. This CDR3 contains 15 residues. V lost 5 bases, J lost 6 bases, and 7 bases stayed unmatched. Germline CDR1 is SGHAT and CDR2 is FQNNGV. In DNA form, the CDR3 reads TGTGCCAGCAGCCCCCTAGCGGGAGCGATCAATGAGCAGTTCTTC. Protein product: CASSPLAGAINEQFF.

The genes are TRBV28 and TRBJ2-7, with D perhaps matching TRBD2 (5 bases). Germline CDR1 reads MDHEN; CDR2 reads SYDVKM. The ends were cut back, 1 base at V and 6 bases at J, with 16 bases in the middle. The CDR3 loop spans 15 amino acids. Here the CDR3 DNA reads TGTGCCAGCAGTTTATATAATCCTAGCTCACTCGAGCAGTACTTC. The encoded protein is CASSLYNPSSLEQYF.

The V gene is TRBV5-4, the J gene TRBJ1-2; tentatively, D is TRBD1 (6 bases). The CDR3 has 16 amino acids. Germline CDR1 SGHNT, CDR2 YYREEE (reference sequence). Trimming pared 0 bases from V and 4 bases from J, leaving 16 bases between. The CDR3 DNA reads TGTGCCAGCAGCTTGGCCGGGCAGGGGACAATCTATGGCTACACCTTC. It yields the protein CASSLAGQGTIYGYTF.

The rearrangement joins TRBV4-2 to TRBJ2-7, with D possibly being TRBD2 (5 bases). Trimming took 0 bases from V and 7 from J, leaving 13 bases between them. Germline V gives CDR1 LGHNA, CDR2 YNFKEQ. The CDR3 totals 14 residues. CDR3 in amino acids: CASSQDRGYQEQYF. The CDR3 DNA follows: TGTGCCAGCAGCCAAGATAGAGGGTATCAAGAGCAGTACTTC.